This T cell receptor beta chain is drawn from a study of cytomegalovirus exposure and HLA in healthy donors. General observations from the study: A later analysis linked a missense variant in DCLRE1C to the trimming of TCR beta V and J genes. Later on, analysis showed that most CMV-associated TCR beta chains appeared to be HLA-restricted. In a later analysis, TCR association rates varied by HLA locus: DRB1 most, HLA-C fewest.

This clone turned up a few times. Its antigen is unknown. PCR employed 60 Vbeta and 13 Jbeta primers. Using immunoSEQ multiplex PCR, the repertoire was profiled, and TCRdb retains in-frame clones only, with some absent. The repertoire holds roughly 110,000 clones, with roughly 72% as singletons. The CDR3 covers 13 residues. The germline V and J ends were trimmed by 2 bases and 5 bases, with 7 bases remaining between them. Germline V CDR1 and CDR2: LNHDA, SQIVND (reference sequence). The clonotype was recovered from a man aged 25-45 years in good health and CMV-seronegative. The rearrangement links TRBV19 to TRBJ1-5; no definite D call. Sample: PBMCs. CDR3 coding DNA: TGTGCCAGTAGTATAAACCCGGATCAGCCCCAGCATTTT. As protein: CASSINPDQPQHF.